Sequencing of this T cell receptor beta chain was carried out in a study of OX40 agonist ivuxolimab in advanced cancers. Points on this clone: Its antigen is undetermined.

Whole-study findings and limits: Expanded clones belonging to CD8+ T cells outnumbered, on average, those of CD4+. Some nonresponders likewise displayed low normalized T-cell clonal expansion.

With V trimmed by 3 bases and J by 6 bases, 4 bases remained unmatched. This CDR3 contains 15 residues. CDR1 and CDR2 (germline): SGHVS, FQNEAQ. Clones were read by immunoSEQ multiplex PCR, and TCRdb kept only the in-frame ones, dropping some. The sample includes 68,000 or so clones, roughly 85% of them seen just once. The material sequenced was CD4+ or CD8+ T cells sorted from blood, taken in a trial of the OX40 agonist ivuxolimab. The chain is built from TRBV7-8 and TRBJ2-3; 12 nucleotides line up with TRBD1. The receptor was isolated from an adult with an advanced solid tumor such as melanoma, head and neck, liver or kidney cancer. In DNA form, the CDR3 reads TGTGCCAGCAGCTTGGGACAGGGGGCACTTGATACGCAGTATTTT. Translating gives CASSLGQGALDTQYF. Full variable domain (rest looked up from reference TRBV7-8 and TRBJ2-3): GAGVSQSPRYKVAKRGQDVALRCDPISGHVSLFWYQQALGQGPEFLTYFQNEAQLDKSGLPSDRFFAERPEGSVSTLKIQRTQQEDSAVYLCASSLGQGALDTQYFGPGTRLTVL.